The present T cell receptor (beta chain) was sequenced within a study of persistence of HIV-infected CD4 T cells. Study details: Multiple blood draws of up to 180 mL, except a couple of donors with single leukapheresis.

A note on this clone: Its antigen is unidentified.

The immunoSEQ assay was version 4, run in survey mode. Each sample used up to about 1 ug genomic DNA diluted to approximately 9.2 ng/uL. Sequencing was performed with immunoSEQ multiplex PCR; in TCRdb, only in-frame clones are kept and a portion is missing. The sample holds about 30,000 clones, roughly 70% seen once. The stimulus was an HIV-1 Gag 15-mer peptide pool, around 1.1 ug/peptide/mL. Sorting selected CD4+ T cells upregulating both CD40 ligand and CD69. Stimulated PBMCs had first been depleted of CD8+ T cells. A roughly 17-hour stimulation of CD8-depleted PBMCs used anti-CD28/CD49d costimulation, CD40-blocking antibody and enfuvirtide. The material sequenced was CD4+ T cells sorted from PBMCs after roughly 20-hour stimulation, taken from a patient who received antiretroviral therapy. The sequence came from an adult man with HIV who was CMV-seropositive.

The CDR3 loop is CASSPGLDRPYEQYF. Here the CDR3 DNA reads TGTGCCAGCTCACCAGGTCTTGACAGACCCTACGAGCAGTACTTC. This sequence joins TRBV18 and TRBJ2-7; D might be TRBD1 (5 bases). The germline gives CDR1 KGHSH, CDR2 LQKENI. With 2 bases removed from V and 2 bases from J, the gap between germline ends came to 13 bases. The length of the CDR3 is 15 residues.